This T cell receptor (beta chain) is drawn from a study of graft-versus-host responses after intestinal transplantation. At the level of the study: The study gave all recipients anti-thymocyte globulin induction, then tacrolimus and steroids for roughly 3 years.

The table came from immunoSEQ multiplex PCR; TCRdb's copy has only in-frame clones and leaves some out. The table includes approximately 100,000 clones, more than 70% detected once. Study-level results: High graft-versus-host to host-versus-graft clonal ratios were seen in allografts of patients with graft-donor T cell macrochimerism. GvH clones surfaced in recipient marrow, some emerging earlier in ileum or blood.

As regards this clone: Its target is not known.

The CDR3 extends over 14 amino acids. Trimming left V 6 bases short and J 5 bases short, with 16 bases between. Germline V gene lookup returns CDR1 MDHEN and CDR2 SYDVKM. This specimen consisted of PBMCs, obtained 255 days after intestinal transplant. V usage is TRBV28 and J usage is TRBJ1-1; the D is unclear. This receptor was obtained from a human patient who received an intestinal transplant, so some T cells may come from the graft donor. CDR3 region: CASSPLVLRTEAFF. CDR3 DNA sequence: TGTGCCAGCAGCCCCCTGGTACTACGGACTGAAGCTTTCTTT.